A selection of T cell receptor beta chains follows, all from one sample in a study of human T cells and chemical hapten exposure. TCRdb reprocessed the RACE reads via MiXCR and lists one record per CDR3 protein. The repertoire holds about 300,000 distinct CDR3 sequences, with roughly 6% as singletons. This specimen was whole blood, taken in connection with sensitization to the hapten diphenylcyclopropenone (DPC). All receptors derive from a woman under 30 with alopecia areata. Some clones in this sample may be carry-over from other donors' samples. The CDR3 runs from the conserved cysteine through the conserved F or W. A D gene is named only where the DNA matches it firmly. Rows may omit the clone size; those that give it use once, few, many or a size class.

TRBV28	NA	TRBJ1-5	many	TGTGCCAGCAGCCAGGCACAGCCCCAGCATTTT	CASSQAQPQHF
TRBV5-4	TRBD1	TRBJ2-3	few	TGTGCCAGCAGCGGGGGACAGGGCATGAATACGCAGTATTTT	CASSGGQGMNTQYF
TRBV20-1	NA	TRBJ1-1	few	TGCAGTGCTAGAGTACCCCGGAGCCCTACTATGAACACTGAAGCTTTCTTT	CSARVPRSPTMNTEAFF
TRBV15	NA	TRBJ2-3	NA	TGTGCCACCAGCAGAGAGCCCCATGGCACGCAGTATTTT	CATSREPHGTQYF
TRBV6-1	TRBD2	TRBJ2-1	NA	TGTGCCAGCACTGGGACTAGCGGTTTACCCTACAATGAGCAGTTCTTC	CASTGTSGLPYNEQFF
TRBV20-1	TRBD1	TRBJ1-2	many	TGCAGTGCTAGATCATCGGGGACAGGGGGCGGCTATGGCTACACCTTC	CSARSSGTGGGYGYTF
TRBV7-9	NA	TRBJ1-1	few	TGTGCCAGCAGCTTGGAAAGTTTTAGGACTGAAGCTTTCTTT	CASSLESFRTEAFF
TRBV25-1	TRBD2	TRBJ2-3	NA	TGTGCCAGCAGTGCCCAGCTACCGGGACTAGCGGGGGTTACGCAGTATTTT	CASSAQLPGLAGVTQYF
TRBV7-2	TRBD1	TRBJ1-2	NA	TGTGCCAGCAGCTTCCCCAAAGGGAGGGACAGGGGGCAATTCTATGGCTACACCTTC	CASSFPKGRDRGQFYGYTF
TRBV19	NA	TRBJ2-7	few	TGTGCCAGTAGCAAGGTGTCCGACAGCGCCTACGAGCAGTACTTC	CASSKVSDSAYEQYF
TRBV12-3/TRBV12-4	TRBD1	TRBJ1-6	few	TGTGCCAGCAGTTTTCTGGGACAGAGCTCACCCCTCCACTTT	CASSFLGQSSPLHF
TRBV24-1	NA	TRBJ2-6	many	TGTGCCACCAGTGTTTCGGGGGCCAACGTCCTGACTTTC	CATSVSGANVLTF
TRBV5-1	TRBD2	TRBJ2-3	NA	TGCGCCAGCAGCTTGTTCTTCGGTAGCGGGGCAGATACGCAGTATTTT	CASSLFFGSGADTQYF
TRBV6-2/TRBV6-3	NA	TRBJ1-5	few	TGTGCCAGCACCAGGGGCAATCAGCCCCAGCATTTT	CASTRGNQPQHF
TRBV29-1	NA	TRBJ1-1	many	TGCAGCGTTTCCGAATTAAGATCGGAAGCTTTCTTT	CSVSELRSEAFF
TRBV7-9	NA	TRBJ2-2	few	TGTGCCAGCAGCTCCAGGCAGGGGCGAAAAGGCACCCCCACCGGGGAGCTGTTTTTT	CASSSRQGRKGTPTGELFF
TRBV9	NA	TRBJ1-1	few	TGTGCCAGCAGCGTAACGACAGCGACCACTGAAGCTTTCTTT	CASSVTTATTEAFF
TRBV20-1	NA	TRBJ2-5	many	TGCAGTGGATCTCACCAAGAGACCCAGTACTTC	CSGSHQETQYF
TRBV9	NA	TRBJ2-1	NA	TGTGCCAGCAGCGAGGGGGGACTAAAATATTACTCCTACAATGAGCAGTTCTTC	CASSEGGLKYYSYNEQFF
TRBV9	NA	TRBJ1-5	many	TGTGCCAGCAGCGCGGACAGCTCCCTTTGGCCCCAGCATTTT	CASSADSSLWPQHF
TRBV9	TRBD2	TRBJ2-2	few	TGTGCCAGCAGCGTAGGATTAGCGGGGGGGACCGGGGAGCTGTTTTTT	CASSVGLAGGTGELFF
TRBV7-2	TRBD2	TRBJ2-3	many	TGTGCCAGCAGCTTAGGTCTCTCTAGCGGGTACACAGATACGCAGTATTTT	CASSLGLSSGYTDTQYF
TRBV28	NA	TRBJ2-2	many	TGTGCCAGCAGTTCTGCGGGCACCGGGGAGCTGTTTTTT	CASSSAGTGELFF
TRBV20-1	NA	TRBJ1-4	few	TGCAGTGCTAGAGATTCCGGGACTCCAACTAATGAAAAACTGTTTTTT	CSARDSGTPTNEKLFF
TRBV2	TRBD2	TRBJ2-1	many	TGTGCCAGCAGTGCCACAGCGGGGGTTTCCTACAATGAGCAGTTCTTC	CASSATAGVSYNEQFF
TRBV20-1	NA	TRBJ2-3	few	TGCAGTGCTCTTCTACGGGGGACAGATACGCAGTATTTT	CSALLRGTDTQYF
TRBV7-2	TRBD2	TRBJ2-5	few	TGTGCCAGCAGCCCCGGGACTAGCGGCGACGAGACCCAGTACTTC	CASSPGTSGDETQYF
TRBV20-1	TRBD1	TRBJ2-7	NA	TGCAGTGCTAGGGGGACAGTCTACGAGCAGTACTTC	CSARGTVYEQYF
TRBV24-1	TRBD2	TRBJ2-3	once	TGTGCCACCGGGAGGGAGGAGGGCACAGATACGCAGTATTTT	CATGREEGTDTQYF
TRBV14	NA	TRBJ2-7	NA	TGTGCCAGCAGCCAAGATTCGAGCCGGGGCCGCTACGAGCAGTACTTC	CASSQDSSRGRYEQYF
TRBV12-3/TRBV12-4	TRBD2	TRBJ2-4	few	TGTGCCAGCAGTTTGAAGGGAGGGAACATTCAGTACTTC	CASSLKGGNIQYF
TRBV7-8	NA	TRBJ2-7	NA	TGTGCCAGCAGCTCGGGACATCCTGACTACGAGCAGTACTTC	CASSSGHPDYEQYF
TRBV12-3/TRBV12-4	NA	TRBJ2-3	many	TGTGCCAGCAGTTCCTCGACTTACCTCACAGATACGCAGTATTTT	CASSSSTYLTDTQYF
TRBV18	NA	TRBJ2-1	NA	TGTGCCAGCTCAACCTCAGGGGACAATGAGCAGTTCTTC	CASSTSGDNEQFF
TRBV7-8	NA	TRBJ1-4	many	TGTGCCAGCAGCGCGCGAATCGTTAATGAAAAACTGTTTTTT	CASSARIVNEKLFF
TRBV28	TRBD1	TRBJ1-1	few	TGTGCCAGCACAACAGGGGGGGCGAACACTGAAGCTTTCTTT	CASTTGGANTEAFF
TRBV7-2	NA	TRBJ2-1	few	TGTGCCAGCAGCTTAGTGGGCCAGTCCTACAATGAGCAGTTCTTC	CASSLVGQSYNEQFF
TRBV7-4	NA	TRBJ1-5	few	TGTGCCAGCAGGATTGCCCCGGGCCCCGGGAAGTTTCAGCCCCAGCATTTT	CASRIAPGPGKFQPQHF